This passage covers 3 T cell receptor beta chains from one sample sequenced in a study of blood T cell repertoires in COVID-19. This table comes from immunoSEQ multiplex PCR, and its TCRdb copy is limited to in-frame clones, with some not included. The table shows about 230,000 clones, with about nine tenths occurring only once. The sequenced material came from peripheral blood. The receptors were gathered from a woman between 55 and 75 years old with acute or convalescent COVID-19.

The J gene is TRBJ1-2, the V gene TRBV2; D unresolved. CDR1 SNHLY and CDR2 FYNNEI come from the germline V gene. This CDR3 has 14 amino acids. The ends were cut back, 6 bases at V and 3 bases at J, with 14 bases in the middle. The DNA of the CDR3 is TGTGCCAGCAGGGTGGCGGGAAATTACTATGGCTACACCTTC. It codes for CASRVAGNYYGYTF. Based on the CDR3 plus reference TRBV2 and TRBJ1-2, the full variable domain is EPEVTQTPSHQVTQMGQEVILRCVPISNHLYFYWYRQILGQKVEFLVSFYNNEISEKSEIFDDQFSVERPDGSNFTLKIRSTKLEDSAMYFCASRVAGNYYGYTFGSGTRLTVV.

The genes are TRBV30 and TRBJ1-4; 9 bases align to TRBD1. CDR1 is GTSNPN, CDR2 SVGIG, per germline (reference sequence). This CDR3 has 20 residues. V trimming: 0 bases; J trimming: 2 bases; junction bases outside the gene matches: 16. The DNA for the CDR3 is TGTGCCTGGAGTGTATATAAAGGAACAGGGGGCGCGTTTACTAATGAAAAACTGTTTTTT. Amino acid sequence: CAWSVYKGTGGAFTNEKLFF. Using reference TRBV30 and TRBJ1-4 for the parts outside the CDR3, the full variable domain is SQTIHQWPATLVQPVGSPLSLECTVEGTSNPNLYWYRQAAGRGLQLLFYSVGIGQISSEVPQNLSASRPQDRQFILSSKKLLLSDSGFYLCAWSVYKGTGGAFTNEKLFFGSGTQLSVL.

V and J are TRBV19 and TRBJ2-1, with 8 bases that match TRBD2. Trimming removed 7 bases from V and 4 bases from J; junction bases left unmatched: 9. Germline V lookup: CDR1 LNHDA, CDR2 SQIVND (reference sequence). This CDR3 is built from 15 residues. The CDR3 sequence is CASMAASGLYNEQFF. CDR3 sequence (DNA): TGTGCCAGTATGGCGGCTAGCGGGCTTTACAATGAGCAGTTCTTC.